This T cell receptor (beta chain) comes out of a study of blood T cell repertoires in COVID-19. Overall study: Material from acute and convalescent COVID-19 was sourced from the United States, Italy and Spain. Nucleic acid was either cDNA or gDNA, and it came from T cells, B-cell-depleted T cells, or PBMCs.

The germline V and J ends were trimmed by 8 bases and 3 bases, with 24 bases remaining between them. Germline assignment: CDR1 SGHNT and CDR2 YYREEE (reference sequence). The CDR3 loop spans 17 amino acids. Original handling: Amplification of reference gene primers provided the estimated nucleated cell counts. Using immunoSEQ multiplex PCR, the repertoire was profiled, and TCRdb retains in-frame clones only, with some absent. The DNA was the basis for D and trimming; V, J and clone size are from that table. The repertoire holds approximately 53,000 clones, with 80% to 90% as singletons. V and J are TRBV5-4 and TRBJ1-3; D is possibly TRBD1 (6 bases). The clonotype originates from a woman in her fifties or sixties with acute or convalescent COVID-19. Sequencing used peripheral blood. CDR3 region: CASTSDSAGALGNTIYF. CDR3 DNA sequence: TGTGCCAGTACCTCCGACTCGGCGGGGGCGCTTGGAAACACCATATATTTT. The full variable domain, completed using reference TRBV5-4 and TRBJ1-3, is ETGVTQSPTHLIKTRGQQVTLRCSSQSGHNTVSWYQQALGQGPQFIFQYYREEENGRGNFPPRFSGLQFPNYSSELNVNALELDDSALYLCASTSDSAGALGNTIYFGEGSWLTVV.